The rows below give T cell receptor beta chains drawn from one sample of a study of spatial heterogeneity in lung cancer. TCRdb used MiXCR to reprocess the 5' RACE reads, holding one entry per CDR3 protein. The sample holds tens of thousands of distinct CDR3 sequences, approximately 12% seen once. The sample here was PBMCs, taken at surgery. These TCRs come from a male donor with early-stage non-small cell lung cancer. CDR3s include the opening cysteine and the closing phenylalanine or tryptophan. D genes are given only for firm matches. Expanded clones are given a class, and other clones once, few, many or no size at all.

size: many
D: NA
V: TRBV7-2
J: TRBJ2-2
CDR3: CASSLDPRTANTGELFF
DNA: TGTGCCAGCAGCTTAGACCCGCGGACGGCGAACACCGGGGAGCTGTTTTTT

size: NA
D: TRBD2
V: TRBV10-2
J: TRBJ2-7
CDR3: CASRKAGDSYEQYF
DNA: TGCGCCAGCAGGAAAGCGGGGGACTCCTACGAGCAGTACTTC

size: NA
D: NA
V: TRBV12-3/TRBV12-4
J: TRBJ1-5
CDR3: CASSFGQNNGNQPQHF
DNA: TGTGCCAGCAGTTTCGGACAGAACAATGGCAATCAGCCCCAGCATTTT

size: NA
D: NA
V: TRBV6-2/TRBV6-3
J: TRBJ2-7
CDR3: CASSSKSRQPYEQYF
DNA: TGTGCCAGCAGTAGCAAGTCCCGACAACCGTACGAGCAGTACTTC

size: few
D: NA
V: TRBV11-2
J: TRBJ2-5
CDR3: CASSLGGKIGRETQYF
DNA: TGTGCCAGCAGCTTAGGCGGAAAGATTGGGCGAGAGACCCAGTACTTC

size: few
D: NA
V: TRBV7-9
J: TRBJ2-1
CDR3: CASTKSDSPSSYNEQFF
DNA: TGTGCCAGCACCAAGTCCGACAGTCCAAGCTCCTACAATGAGCAGTTCTTC

size: few
D: TRBD1
V: TRBV7-2
J: TRBJ1-2
CDR3: CASSPGQGNYGYTF
DNA: TGTGCCAGCAGTCCGGGACAGGGCAACTATGGCTACACCTTC

size: NA
D: NA
V: TRBV27
J: TRBJ2-4
CDR3: CASSSGPGENIQYF
DNA: TGTGCCAGCAGTTCGGGACCTGGGGAAAACATTCAGTACTTC

size: NA
D: NA
V: TRBV7-2
J: TRBJ2-2
CDR3: CASSFLPPSTGELFF
DNA: TGTGCCAGCAGCTTCCTACCCCCGAGCACCGGGGAGCTGTTTTTT

size: NA
D: NA
V: TRBV12-3/TRBV12-4
J: TRBJ1-5
CDR3: CASSRQEDQPQHF
DNA: TGTGCCAGCAGCCGACAGGAAGATCAGCCCCAGCATTTT

size: few
D: TRBD2
V: TRBV27
J: TRBJ2-1
CDR3: CASTSGRSEQFF
DNA: TGTGCCAGTACTAGCGGGAGAAGTGAGCAGTTCTTC

size: few
D: TRBD2
V: TRBV29-1
J: TRBJ2-1
CDR3: CSVDLAGGPIINEQFF
DNA: TGCAGCGTTGACCTAGCGGGGGGTCCTATTATCAATGAGCAGTTCTTC

size: NA
D: NA
V: TRBV19
J: TRBJ2-7
CDR3: CASSPNRVRYEQYF
DNA: TGTGCCAGTAGTCCGAACAGGGTCCGCTACGAGCAGTACTTC

size: NA
D: NA
V: TRBV4-3
J: TRBJ2-6
CDR3: CASSSRGKTSGANVLTF
DNA: TGCGCCAGCAGCTCAAGGGGGAAAACCTCTGGGGCCAACGTCCTGACTTTC

size: few
D: TRBD2
V: TRBV29-1
J: TRBJ2-7
CDR3: CSVEDPTSGTYEQYF
DNA: TGCAGCGTTGAAGATCCCACTAGCGGAACCTACGAGCAGTACTTC

size: few
D: TRBD2
V: TRBV7-6
J: TRBJ2-2
CDR3: CASSPRTSGSSGELFF
DNA: TGTGCCAGCAGCCCGCGGACTAGCGGGAGTTCCGGGGAGCTGTTTTTT

size: NA
D: NA
V: TRBV20-1
J: TRBJ2-1
CDR3: CSARGRDLGPNEQFF
DNA: TGCAGTGCTAGAGGCCGGGACTTGGGCCCCAATGAGCAGTTCTTC

size: NA
D: NA
V: TRBV28
J: TRBJ1-1
CDR3: CASRLNTEAFF
DNA: TGTGCCAGCAGGTTGAACACTGAAGCTTTCTTT

size: many
D: TRBD2
V: TRBV24-1
J: TRBJ2-1
CDR3: CATKAPGLAGESEQFF
DNA: TGTGCCACTAAAGCTCCGGGACTAGCGGGAGAAAGTGAGCAGTTCTTC

size: few
D: NA
V: TRBV11-3
J: TRBJ2-1
CDR3: CASSAGDEQFF
DNA: TGTGCCAGCAGCGCCGGGGATGAGCAGTTCTTC

size: NA
D: NA
V: TRBV5-1
J: TRBJ2-4
CDR3: CASSLRLGADIQYF
DNA: TGCGCCAGCAGCTTGAGATTGGGGGCCGACATTCAGTACTTC

size: few
D: NA
V: TRBV10-3
J: TRBJ2-4
CDR3: CAISDRLSGIQYF
DNA: TGTGCCATCAGTGACAGGCTTTCAGGCATTCAGTACTTC

size: NA
D: NA
V: TRBV3-1
J: TRBJ1-6
CDR3: CASSQDVEVSIVSPLHF
DNA: TGTGCCAGCAGCCAAGATGTGGAGGTTTCGATCGTTTCACCCCTCCACTTT

size: few
D: TRBD1
V: TRBV20-1
J: TRBJ2-3
CDR3: CSARDRGVADTQYF
DNA: TGCAGTGCTAGGGACAGGGGAGTCGCAGATACGCAGTATTTT